The 7 T cell receptor beta chains presented below share a single source sample, sequenced in a study of blood T cell repertoires in COVID-19 (dated by TCRdb to about 2020). Libraries were built with the immunoSEQ multiplex PCR assay. Imported from immuneACCESS, the table was reduced by TCRdb to in-frame sequences with V and J called. These copies leave out some clones; in studies compared against another copy, an unresolved V gene accounts for under half, and the cause of the remainder is not known. The sample contains tens of thousands of clones, about 75% of them found a single time. The top ten hold around 16% of the sample. Sequencing was performed on peripheral blood. The source is a man older than 75 with active or convalescent COVID-19.

The chain is built from TRBV4-3 and TRBJ1-1, with 7 bases matching TRBD1. Trimming took 0 bases from V and 4 from J; bases not matched to a gene: 2. CDR3 length: 14 residues. Germline values: CDR1 LGHNA, CDR2 YSLEER. The CDR3 sequence is CASSQEQGSTEAFF. The CDR3 DNA sequence: TGCGCCAGCAGCCAAGAACAGGGGAGCACTGAAGCTTTCTTT.

The rearrangement uses TRBV4-2 and TRBJ2-1; possible D gene TRBD2, 6 bases. CDR1 and CDR2 from the germline V gene are LGHNA and YNFKEQ. V lost 2 bases and J lost 0, with 8 bases in between. The CDR3 runs to 15 residues. CDR3 sequence (DNA): TGTGCCAGCAGCCAACAGACTAGCTCCTACAATGAGCAGTTCTTC. Protein product: CASSQQTSSYNEQFF.

This clone was found a few times. This chain connects TRBV2 to TRBJ1-1; D is perhaps TRBD1 (5 bases). The CDR3 runs 11 residues. Germline V CDR1 and CDR2: SNHLY, FYNNEI. Trimming stripped 1 base from V and 9 bases from J, with 6 bases between. The CDR3 DNA reads TGTGCCAGCAGTGAAGGGACAAAAGCTTTCTTT. Translation gives CASSEGTKAFF.

The V call is TRBV4-2, the J call TRBJ2-2; D is unresolved. Germline values: CDR1 LGHNA, CDR2 YNFKEQ. The V end was cut by 0 bases, the J end by 4 bases, with 9 bases between. This CDR3 spans 15 amino acids. CDR3 amino acids: CASSQEQTLTGELFF. DNA of the CDR3: TGTGCCAGCAGCCAAGAGCAGACTCTCACCGGGGAGCTGTTTTTT.

The V and J genes are TRBV6-2 or TRBV6-3 and TRBJ2-3; D is uncertain. Looked up from germline, CDR1 is MNHEY and CDR2 is SVGEGT. Trimming took 6 bases from V and 2 from J, leaving 12 bases between them. The CDR3 is 14 amino acids. The DNA of the CDR3 is TGTGCCAGCAGACCTCAGAGACTCACAGATACGCAGTATTTT. Translated, it gives CASRPQRLTDTQYF.

The chain employs TRBV19 and TRBJ1-6; tentative D call: TRBD1 (5 bases). CDR3 length: 17 residues. V lost 5 bases to trimming and J lost 6 bases, with 20 bases between them. Germline V lookup: CDR1 LNHDA, CDR2 SQIVND (reference sequence). The CDR3 here is CASSALSRAMGNSPLHF. DNA for the CDR3: TGTGCCAGTAGTGCCCTGAGCAGGGCTATGGGTAATTCACCCCTCCACTTT.

This clone was counted between two and nine times. The rearrangement links TRBV6-2 or TRBV6-3 to TRBJ1-2; D remains ambiguous. Germline V gene data show CDR1 as MNHEY and CDR2 as SVGEGT. The length of the CDR3 is 18 residues. The V end was cut by 2 bases, the J end by 3 bases, with 22 bases between. CDR3 region: CASSYRIAGPGTDYGYTF. The DNA of the CDR3 is TGTGCCAGCAGTTACCGAATTGCGGGCCCCGGAACAGACTATGGCTACACCTTC.